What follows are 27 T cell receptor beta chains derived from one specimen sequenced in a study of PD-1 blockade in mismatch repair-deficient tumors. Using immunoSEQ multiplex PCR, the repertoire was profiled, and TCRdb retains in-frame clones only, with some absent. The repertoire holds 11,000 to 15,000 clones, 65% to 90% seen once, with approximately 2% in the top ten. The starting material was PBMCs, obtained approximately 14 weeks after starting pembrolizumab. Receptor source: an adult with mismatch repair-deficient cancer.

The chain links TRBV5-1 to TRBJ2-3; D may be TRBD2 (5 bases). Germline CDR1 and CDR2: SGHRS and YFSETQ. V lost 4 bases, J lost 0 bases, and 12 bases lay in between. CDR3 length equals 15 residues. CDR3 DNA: TGCGCCAGCAGCCCCACCCGCGGGAGCACAGATACGCAGTATTTT. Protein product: CASSPTRGSTDTQYF.

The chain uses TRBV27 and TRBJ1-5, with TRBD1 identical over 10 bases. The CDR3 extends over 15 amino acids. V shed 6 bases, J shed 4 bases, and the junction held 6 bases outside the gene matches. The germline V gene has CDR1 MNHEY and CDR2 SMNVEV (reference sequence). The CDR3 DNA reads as TGTGCCAGCAGCCAGGGACAGGGGAGGAATCAGCCCCAGCATTTT. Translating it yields CASSQGQGRNQPQHF.

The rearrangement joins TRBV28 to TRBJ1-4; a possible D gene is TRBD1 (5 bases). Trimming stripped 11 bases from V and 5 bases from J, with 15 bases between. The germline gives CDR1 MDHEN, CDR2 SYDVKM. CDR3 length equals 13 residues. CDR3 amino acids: CAGGTAMNEKLFF. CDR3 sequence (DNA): TGTGCCGGGGGGACGGCAATGAATGAAAAACTGTTTTTT.

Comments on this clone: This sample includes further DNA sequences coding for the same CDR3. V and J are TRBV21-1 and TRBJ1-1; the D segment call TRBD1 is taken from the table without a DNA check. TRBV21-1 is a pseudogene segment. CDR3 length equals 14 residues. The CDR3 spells CASSSQGVGTEAFF. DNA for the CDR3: TGTGCCAGCAGTTCTCAGGGGGTCGGGACTGAAGCTTTCTTT.

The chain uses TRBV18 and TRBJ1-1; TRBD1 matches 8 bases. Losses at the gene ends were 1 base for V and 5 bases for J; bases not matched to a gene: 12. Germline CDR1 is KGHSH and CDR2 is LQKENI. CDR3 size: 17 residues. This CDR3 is CASSPLGLQGGRTEAFF. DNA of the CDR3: TGTGCCAGCTCACCACTAGGATTACAGGGGGGGAGGACTGAAGCTTTCTTT.

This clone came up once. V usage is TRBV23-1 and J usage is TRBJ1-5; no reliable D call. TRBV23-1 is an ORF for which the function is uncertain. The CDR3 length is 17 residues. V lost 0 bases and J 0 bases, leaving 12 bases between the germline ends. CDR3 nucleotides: TGCGCCAGCAGTCAATCGAAATGGCACCATAGCAATCAGCCCCAGCATTTT. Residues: CASSQSKWHHSNQPQHF.

CDR3 bases: TGTGCCAGCAGCTTAGGACAGACCCCTAACTATGGCTACACCTTC. It is translated as CASSLGQTPNYGYTF. The chain joins TRBV7-2 to TRBJ1-2; the D gene is possibly TRBD1 (5 bases). The V end lost 1 base, the J end lost 0 bases, and 9 bases lay between the germline ends. Germline V lookup: CDR1 SGHTA, CDR2 FQGNSA. This CDR3 is built from 15 residues.

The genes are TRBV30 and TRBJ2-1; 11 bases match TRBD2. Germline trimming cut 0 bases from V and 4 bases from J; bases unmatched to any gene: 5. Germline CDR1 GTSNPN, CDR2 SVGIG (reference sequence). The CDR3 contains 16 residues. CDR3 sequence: CAWSVFGTSGYNEQFF. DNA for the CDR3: TGTGCCTGGAGTGTATTTGGGACTAGCGGTTACAATGAGCAGTTCTTC.

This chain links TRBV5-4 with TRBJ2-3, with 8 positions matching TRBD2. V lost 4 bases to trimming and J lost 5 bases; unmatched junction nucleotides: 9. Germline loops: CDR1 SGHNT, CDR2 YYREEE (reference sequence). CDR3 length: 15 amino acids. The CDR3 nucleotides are TGTGCCAGCAGCATGCCGGGGGGGCGCGGAGATACGCAGTATTTT. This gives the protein CASSMPGGRGDTQYF.

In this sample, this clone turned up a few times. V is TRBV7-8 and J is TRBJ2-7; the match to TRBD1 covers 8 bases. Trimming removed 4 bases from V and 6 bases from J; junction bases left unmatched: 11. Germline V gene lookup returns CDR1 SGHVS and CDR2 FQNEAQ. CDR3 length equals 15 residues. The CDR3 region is CASSSTRQGSGEQYF. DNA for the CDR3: TGTGCCAGCAGCTCCACCAGACAGGGGAGTGGCGAGCAGTACTTC. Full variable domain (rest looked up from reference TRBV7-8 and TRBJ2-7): GAGVSQSPRYKVAKRGQDVALRCDPISGHVSLFWYQQALGQGPEFLTYFQNEAQLDKSGLPSDRFFAERPEGSVSTLKIQRTQQEDSAVYLCASSSTRQGSGEQYFGPGTRLTVT.

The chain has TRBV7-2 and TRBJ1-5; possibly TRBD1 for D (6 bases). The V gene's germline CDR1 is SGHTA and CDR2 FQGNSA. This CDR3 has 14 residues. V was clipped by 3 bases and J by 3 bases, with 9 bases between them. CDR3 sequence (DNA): TGTGCCAGCAGCTTTACAGGGCCCAATCAGCCCCAGCATTTT. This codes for CASSFTGPNQPQHF. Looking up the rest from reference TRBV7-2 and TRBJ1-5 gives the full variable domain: GAGVSQSPSNKVTEKGKDVELRCDPISGHTALYWYRQSLGQGLEFLIYFQGNSAPDKSGLPSDRFSAERTGGSVSTLTIQRTQQEDSAVYLCASSFTGPNQPQHFGDGTRLSIL.

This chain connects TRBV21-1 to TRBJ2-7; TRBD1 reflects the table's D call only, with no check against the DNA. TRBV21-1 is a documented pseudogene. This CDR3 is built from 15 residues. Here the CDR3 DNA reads TGTGCCAGCAGCCGCGGACAGGGGGCCTCGGTCGAGCAGTACTTC. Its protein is CASSRGQGASVEQYF.

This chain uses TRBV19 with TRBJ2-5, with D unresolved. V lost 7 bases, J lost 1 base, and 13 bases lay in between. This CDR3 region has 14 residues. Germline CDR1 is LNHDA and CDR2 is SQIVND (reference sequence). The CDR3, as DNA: TGTGCCAGTACCAAAACAACCACCCAAGAGACCCAGTACTTC. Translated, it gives CASTKTTTQETQYF.

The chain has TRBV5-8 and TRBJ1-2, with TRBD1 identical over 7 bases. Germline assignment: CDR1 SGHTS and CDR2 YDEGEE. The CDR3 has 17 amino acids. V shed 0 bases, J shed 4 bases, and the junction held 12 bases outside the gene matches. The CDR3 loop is CASSLARGRQGVYGYTF. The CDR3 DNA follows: TGTGCCAGCAGCTTGGCGAGGGGCCGACAGGGCGTCTATGGCTACACCTTC.

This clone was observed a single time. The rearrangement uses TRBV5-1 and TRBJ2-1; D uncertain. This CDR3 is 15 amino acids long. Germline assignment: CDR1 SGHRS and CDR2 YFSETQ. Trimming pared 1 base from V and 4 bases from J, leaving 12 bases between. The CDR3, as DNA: TGCGCCAGCAGCTTGCTGGCGGAAGTATACAATGAGCAGTTCTTC. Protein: CASSLLAEVYNEQFF.

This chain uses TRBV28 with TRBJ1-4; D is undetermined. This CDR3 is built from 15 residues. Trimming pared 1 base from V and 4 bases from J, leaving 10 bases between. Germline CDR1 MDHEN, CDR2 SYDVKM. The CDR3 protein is CASSLFIEGNEKLFF. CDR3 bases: TGTGCCAGCAGTTTATTTATAGAGGGTAATGAAAAACTGTTTTTT.

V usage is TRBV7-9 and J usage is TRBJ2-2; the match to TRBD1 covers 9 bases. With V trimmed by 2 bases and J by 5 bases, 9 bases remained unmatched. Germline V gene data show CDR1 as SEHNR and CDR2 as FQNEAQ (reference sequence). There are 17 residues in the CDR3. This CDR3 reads CASSLRWTGAFTGELFF. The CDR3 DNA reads TGTGCCAGCAGCTTAAGGTGGACAGGGGCTTTTACCGGGGAGCTGTTTTTT.

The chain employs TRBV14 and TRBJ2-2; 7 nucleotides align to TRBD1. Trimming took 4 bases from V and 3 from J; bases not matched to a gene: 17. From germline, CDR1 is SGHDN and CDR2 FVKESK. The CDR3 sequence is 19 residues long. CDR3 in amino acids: CASSPVTGTETLYTGELFF. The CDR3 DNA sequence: TGTGCCAGCAGCCCTGTTACCGGGACAGAGACTCTATACACCGGGGAGCTGTTTTTT. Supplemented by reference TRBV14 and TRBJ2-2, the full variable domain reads EAGVTQFPSHSVIEKGQTVTLRCDPISGHDNLYWYRRVMGKEIKFLLHFVKESKQDESGMPNNRFLAERTGGTYSTLKVQPAELEDSGVYFCASSPVTGTETLYTGELFFGEGSRLTVL.

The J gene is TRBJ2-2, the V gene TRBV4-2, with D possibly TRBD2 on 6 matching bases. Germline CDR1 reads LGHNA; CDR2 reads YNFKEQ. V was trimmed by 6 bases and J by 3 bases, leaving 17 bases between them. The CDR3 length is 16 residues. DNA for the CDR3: TGTGCCAGCAGACTCCGGGACTCGACGGACACCGGGGAGCTGTTTTTT. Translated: CASRLRDSTDTGELFF.

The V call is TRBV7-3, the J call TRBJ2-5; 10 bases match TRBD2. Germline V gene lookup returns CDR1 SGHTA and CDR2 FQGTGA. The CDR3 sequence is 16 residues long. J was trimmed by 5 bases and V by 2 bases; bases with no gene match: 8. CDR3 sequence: CASSLGRAGGLETQYF. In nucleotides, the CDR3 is TGTGCCAGCAGCTTAGGTAGAGCGGGAGGGTTGGAGACCCAGTACTTC.

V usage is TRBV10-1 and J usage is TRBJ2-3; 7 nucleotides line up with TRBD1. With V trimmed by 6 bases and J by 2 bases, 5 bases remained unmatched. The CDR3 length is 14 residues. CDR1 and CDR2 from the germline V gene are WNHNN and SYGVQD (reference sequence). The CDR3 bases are TGCGCCAGCAGAGAGAGGGGGCCCACAGATACGCAGTATTTT. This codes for CASRERGPTDTQYF.

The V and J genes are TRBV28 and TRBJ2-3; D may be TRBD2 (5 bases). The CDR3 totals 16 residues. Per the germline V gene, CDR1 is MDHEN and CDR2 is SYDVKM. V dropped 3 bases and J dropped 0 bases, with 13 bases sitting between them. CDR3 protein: CASSFLARISTDTQYF. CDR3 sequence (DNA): TGTGCCAGCAGTTTTCTAGCCCGCATTAGCACAGATACGCAGTATTTT.

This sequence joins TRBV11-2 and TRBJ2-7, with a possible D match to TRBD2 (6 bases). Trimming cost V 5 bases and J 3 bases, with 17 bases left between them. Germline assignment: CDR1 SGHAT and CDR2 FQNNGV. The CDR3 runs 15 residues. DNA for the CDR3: TGTGCCAGCAGCCAAAGCGTAGCGGAGAGCTACGAGCAGTACTTC. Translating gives CASSQSVAESYEQYF. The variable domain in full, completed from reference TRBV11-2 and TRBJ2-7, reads EAGVAQSPRYKIIEKRQSVAFWCNPISGHATLYWYQQILGQGPKLLIQFQNNGVVDDSQLPKDRFSAERLKGVDSTLKIQPAKLEDSAVYLCASSQSVAESYEQYFGPGTRLTVT.

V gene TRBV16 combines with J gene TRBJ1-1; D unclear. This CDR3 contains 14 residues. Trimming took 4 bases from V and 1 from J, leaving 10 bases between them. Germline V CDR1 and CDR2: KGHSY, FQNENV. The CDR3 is CASSLWSGNTEAFF. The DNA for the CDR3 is TGTGCCAGCAGCCTTTGGTCGGGGAACACTGAAGCTTTCTTT. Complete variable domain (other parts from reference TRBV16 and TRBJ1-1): GEEVAQTPKHLVRGEGQKAKLYCAPIKGHSYVFWYQQVLKNEFKFLISFQNENVFDETGMPKERFSAKCLPNSPCSLEIQATKLEDSAVYFCASSLWSGNTEAFFGQGTRLTVV.

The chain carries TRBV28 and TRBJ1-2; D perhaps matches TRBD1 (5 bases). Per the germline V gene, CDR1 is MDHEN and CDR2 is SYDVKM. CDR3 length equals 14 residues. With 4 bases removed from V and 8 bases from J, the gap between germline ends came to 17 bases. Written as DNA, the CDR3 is TGTGCCAGCAGTTCCTCCGGGGGAAGGGGAGGCTACACCTTC. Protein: CASSSSGGRGGYTF.

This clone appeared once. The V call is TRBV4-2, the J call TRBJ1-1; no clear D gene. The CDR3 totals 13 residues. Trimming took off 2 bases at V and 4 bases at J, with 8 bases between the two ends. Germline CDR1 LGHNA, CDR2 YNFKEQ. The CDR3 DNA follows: TGTGCCAGCAGCCAACCAGGAATCACTGAAGCTTTCTTT. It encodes CASSQPGITEAFF.

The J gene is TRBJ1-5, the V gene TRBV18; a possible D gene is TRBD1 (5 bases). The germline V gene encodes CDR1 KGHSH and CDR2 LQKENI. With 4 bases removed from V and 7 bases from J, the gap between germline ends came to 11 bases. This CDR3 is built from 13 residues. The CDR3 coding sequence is TGTGCCAGCTCACTTGGGGGGTGGCAGCCCCAGCATTTT. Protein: CASSLGGWQPQHF. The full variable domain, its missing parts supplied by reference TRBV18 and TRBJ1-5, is NAGVMQNPRHLVRRRGQEARLRCSPMKGHSHVYWYRQLPEEGLKFMVYLQKENIIDESGMPKERFSAEFPKEGPSILRIQQVVRGDSAAYFCASSLGGWQPQHFGDGTRLSIL.